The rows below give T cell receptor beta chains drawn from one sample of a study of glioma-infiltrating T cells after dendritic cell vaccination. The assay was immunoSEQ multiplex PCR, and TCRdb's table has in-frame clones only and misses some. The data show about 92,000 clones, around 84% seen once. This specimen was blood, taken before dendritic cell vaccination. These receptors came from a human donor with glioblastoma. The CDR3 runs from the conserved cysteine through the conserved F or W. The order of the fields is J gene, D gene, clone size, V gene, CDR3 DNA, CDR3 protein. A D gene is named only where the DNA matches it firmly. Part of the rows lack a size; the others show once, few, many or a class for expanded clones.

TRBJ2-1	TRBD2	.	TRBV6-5	TGTGCCAGCAGTTACTCGACTCTAGCGGGCTACAATGAGCAGTTCTTC	CASSYSTLAGYNEQFF
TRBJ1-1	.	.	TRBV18	TGTGCCAGCTCACTGCAGGGGAATACTGAAGCTTTCTTT	CASSLQGNTEAFF
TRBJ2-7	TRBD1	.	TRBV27	TGTGCCAGCAGTCCCCGGACAGGGACCTACGAGCAGTACTTC	CASSPRTGTYEQYF
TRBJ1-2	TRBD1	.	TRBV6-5	TGTGCCGGCAGTTCGACCCTTAGACAGGGGCGGGATGGCTACACCTTC	CAGSSTLRQGRDGYTF
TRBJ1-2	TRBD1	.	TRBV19	TGTGCCAGTAGTGGATGGGACAGGGTGGTCTATGGCTACACCTTC	CASSGWDRVVYGYTF
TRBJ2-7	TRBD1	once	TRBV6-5	TGTGCCAGCAGCTCCGGGACAGGGGGCTGGTACGAGCAGTACTTC	CASSSGTGGWYEQYF
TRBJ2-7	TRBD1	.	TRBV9	TGTGCCAGCAGCCGAACCGGGACAGGGGGGTACGAGCAGTACTTC	CASSRTGTGGYEQYF
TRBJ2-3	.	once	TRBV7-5	TGTGTCAGAAGCTTATTGCGGGGGGGCAAAACAGATACGCAGTATTTT	CVRSLLRGGKTDTQYF
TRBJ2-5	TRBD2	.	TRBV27	TGTGCCAGCAGTCCGGGACTAGCGGACCAAGAGACCCAGTACTTC	CASSPGLADQETQYF
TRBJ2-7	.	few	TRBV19	TGTGCCAGTAGTACAAGTCCCGTTACGGGCGAGCAGTACTTC	CASSTSPVTGEQYF
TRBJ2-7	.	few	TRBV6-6	TGTGCCAGCAGTTACTCAGGGGCTAGCTCCTACGAGCAGTACTTC	CASSYSGASSYEQYF
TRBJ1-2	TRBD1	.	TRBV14	TGTGCCAGCACGGACAGGGTTAACTATGGCTACACCTTC	CASTDRVNYGYTF
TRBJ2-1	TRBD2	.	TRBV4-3	TGCGCCAGCAGCCAGGGACTAGCAAGGGATGAGCAGTTCTTC	CASSQGLARDEQFF
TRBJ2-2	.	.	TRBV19	TGTGCCAGTAGCATTATGGGGGGCACCGGGGAGCTGTTTTTT	CASSIMGGTGELFF
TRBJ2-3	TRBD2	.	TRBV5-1	TGCGCCAGCAGCTCCGGGACTAGCGGGCGGACCACAGATACGCAGTATTTT	CASSSGTSGRTTDTQYF
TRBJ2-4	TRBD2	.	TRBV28	TGTGCCAGCAGAACGGGGGCGGGAGGGCCCAACATTCAGTACTTC	CASRTGAGGPNIQYF
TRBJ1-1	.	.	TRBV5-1	TGCGCCAGCACCTTAGGGGTGAACACTGAAGCTTTCTTT	CASTLGVNTEAFF
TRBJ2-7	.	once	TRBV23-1	TGCGCCAGCAGTCAATTCCTCGGGACTGCAACCTACGAGCAGTACTTC	CASSQFLGTATYEQYF
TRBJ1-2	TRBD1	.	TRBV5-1	TGCGCCAGCAGCTCAGGACAGGGAACTTATGGCTACACCTTC	CASSSGQGTYGYTF
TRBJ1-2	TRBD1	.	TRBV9	TGTGCCAGCAGCGTAGAAGGGGGCAGGGATAGGTATGGCTACACCTTC	CASSVEGGRDRYGYTF